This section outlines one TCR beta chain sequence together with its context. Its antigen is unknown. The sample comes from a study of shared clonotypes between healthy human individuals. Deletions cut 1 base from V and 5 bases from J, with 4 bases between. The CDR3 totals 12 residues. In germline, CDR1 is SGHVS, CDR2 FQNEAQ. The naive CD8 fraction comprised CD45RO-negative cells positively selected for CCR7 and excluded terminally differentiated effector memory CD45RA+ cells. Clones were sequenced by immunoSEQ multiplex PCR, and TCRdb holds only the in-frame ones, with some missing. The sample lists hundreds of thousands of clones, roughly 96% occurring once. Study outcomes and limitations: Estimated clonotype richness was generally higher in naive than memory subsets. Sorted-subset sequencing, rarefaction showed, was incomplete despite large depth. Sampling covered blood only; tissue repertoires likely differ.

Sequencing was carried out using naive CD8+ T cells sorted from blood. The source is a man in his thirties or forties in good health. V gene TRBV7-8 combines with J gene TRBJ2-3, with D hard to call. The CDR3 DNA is TGTGCCAGCAGCTTAGTAATAGATACGCAGTATTTT. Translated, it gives CASSLVIDTQYF. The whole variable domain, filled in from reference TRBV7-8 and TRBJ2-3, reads GAGVSQSPRYKVAKRGQDVALRCDPISGHVSLFWYQQALGQGPEFLTYFQNEAQLDKSGLPSDRFFAERPEGSVSTLKIQRTQQEDSAVYLCASSLVIDTQYFGPGTRLTVL.